This TCR beta chain was retrieved from a study of somatic mutations in cytotoxic T cells in rheumatoid arthritis. About the study: No treatment had yet been given when patient blood (less than 33 ml EDTA) was drawn, right after diagnosis.

Germline loops: CDR1 SEHNR, CDR2 FQNEAQ (reference sequence). The germline V and J ends were trimmed by 4 bases and 4 bases, with 16 bases remaining between them. The CDR3 totals 16 residues. Repertoires were generated with immunoSEQ multiplex PCR, while TCRdb's copy carries only in-frame clones and drops some. Of 10,000 to 15,000 clones in the sample, 75% to 80% were seen once. The TCR sequence derives from an adult with rheumatoid arthritis. The specimen was CD8+ T cells sorted from blood. This chain joins TRBV7-9 and TRBJ1-4; D possibly corresponds to TRBD1 (5 bases). The chain's CDR3 is CASSSPPGRLNEKLFF. Here the CDR3 DNA reads TGTGCCAGCAGCTCCCCCCCGGGACGGCTTAATGAAAAACTGTTTTTT.